The 11 T cell receptor beta chains presented below share a single source sample, sequenced in a study of blood T cell repertoires in COVID-19. The data were produced by immunoSEQ multiplex PCR, yet TCRdb's version contains in-frame clones alone and is incomplete. The table records over 150,000 clones, 90% of them present only once. Source material: peripheral blood. Every receptor here comes from a man aged 50 to 60 with acute or convalescent COVID-19.

This clone has just a few counts. V is TRBV19 and J is TRBJ1-5; perhaps TRBD1 as D (5 bases). The CDR3 has 16 amino acids. CDR1 is LNHDA, CDR2 SQIVND, per germline (reference sequence). The germline V and J ends were trimmed by 7 bases and 6 bases, with 22 bases remaining between them. This CDR3 is CASTGDGSGGSQPQHF. DNA for the CDR3: TGTGCCAGTACTGGCGATGGGAGTGGGGGGAGTCAGCCCCAGCATTTT.

The genes are TRBV9 and TRBJ2-1; 14 bases align to TRBD2. Germline CDR1 and CDR2: SGDLS and YYNGEE. The CDR3 runs 18 residues. The trim removed 4 bases at V and 3 bases at J, leaving 9 bases unmatched. The CDR3 DNA sequence: TGTGCCAGCAGCACCCAGACTAGCGGGAGGGCTAGCTACAATGAGCAGTTCTTC. It encodes CASSTQTSGRASYNEQFF.

The J gene is TRBJ1-6, the V gene TRBV11-3, with unresolved D. This CDR3 is built from 20 residues. Germline assignment: CDR1 SGHNT and CDR2 YENEEA. The V and J ends lost 4 bases and 5 bases respectively, with 27 bases between them. Written as DNA, the CDR3 is TGTGCCAGCAGCTCGACGCTCGGGTTCCCCGGTTCGCATAATAATTCACCCCTCCACTTT. Its protein product is CASSSTLGFPGSHNNSPLHF. The whole variable domain, filled in from reference TRBV11-3 and TRBJ1-6, reads EAGVVQSPRYKIIEKKQPVAFWCNPISGHNTLYWYLQNLGQGPELLIRYENEEAVDDSQLPKDRFSAERLKGVDSTLKIQPAELGDSAVYLCASSSTLGFPGSHNNSPLHFGNGTRLTVT.

This rearrangement joins TRBV19 to TRBJ1-1, with 7 nucleotides matching TRBD1. The CDR3 has 11 residues. Trimming took 9 bases from V and 11 from J; bases not matched to a gene: 9. CDR1 and CDR2 (germline): LNHDA, SQIVND (reference sequence). CDR3 bases: TGTGCCAGCATAAAGGGGGCGTCGGCTTTCTTT. Encoded protein: CASIKGASAFF.

In DNA form, the CDR3 reads TGTGCCAGCTCTGGAGGATATGATACGCAGTATTTT. Protein: CASSGGYDTQYF. V is TRBV2 and J is TRBJ2-3; D is perhaps TRBD2 (5 bases). The CDR3 is made up of 12 amino acids. CDR1 and CDR2 from the germline V gene are SNHLY and FYNNEI. Trimming stripped 8 bases from V and 6 bases from J, with 12 bases between. The whole variable domain, filled in from reference TRBV2 and TRBJ2-3, reads EPEVTQTPSHQVTQMGQEVILRCVPISNHLYFYWYRQILGQKVEFLVSFYNNEISEKSEIFDDQFSVERPDGSNFTLKIRSTKLEDSAMYFCASSGGYDTQYFGPGTRLTVL.

The gene calls are TRBV7-9 and TRBJ1-2, with D unresolved. This CDR3 comprises 15 residues. The V gene's germline CDR1 is SEHNR and CDR2 FQNEAQ (reference sequence). Trimming pared 4 bases from V and 4 bases from J, leaving 16 bases between. DNA of the CDR3: TGTGCCAGCAGCTCGCCCACTCGAGATAGCTATGGCTACACCTTC. Protein product: CASSSPTRDSYGYTF.

The chain employs TRBV4-1 and TRBJ2-2; D gene unclear. Germline V lookup: CDR1 MGHRA, CDR2 YSYEKL. The CDR3 length is 14 residues. The germline V and J ends were trimmed by 0 bases and 6 bases, with 8 bases remaining between them. CDR3 sequence reads: CASSQDRYSGELFF. In DNA, the CDR3 is TGCGCCAGCAGCCAAGACCGCTACTCCGGGGAGCTGTTTTTT.

The V and J genes are TRBV28 and TRBJ1-2, with 11 bases aligning to TRBD1. From germline, CDR1 is MDHEN and CDR2 SYDVKM. The CDR3 runs to 13 residues. With V trimmed by 8 bases and J by 8 bases, 7 bases remained unmatched. CDR3 in DNA: TGTGCCAGCGCCGGACAGGGGGCAGGAGGCTACACCTTC. This translates into CASAGQGAGGYTF.

This clone has only one observation. V gene TRBV20-1 combines with J gene TRBJ2-1; 11 bases match TRBD2. Germline V lookup: CDR1 DFQATT, CDR2 SNEGSKA (reference sequence). The CDR3 runs 18 residues. V gave up 3 bases and J gave up 3 bases; unmatched junction bases: 13. The CDR3 loop is CSASVLAGGGRGYNEQFF. For the CDR3, the DNA is TGCAGTGCTAGTGTCTTAGCGGGAGGGGGAAGAGGCTACAATGAGCAGTTCTTC.

The chain links TRBV28 to TRBJ1-5; TRBD1 might be the D (5 bases). The V gene lost 6 bases and the J gene lost 6 bases, with 9 bases spanning the gap. This CDR3 spans 12 amino acids. Looked up from germline, CDR1 is MDHEN and CDR2 is SYDVKM. The CDR3 nucleotides are TGTGCCAGCAGGCCGGGGGGTCAGCCCCAGCATTTT. The encoded protein is CASRPGGQPQHF. Full variable domain (missing parts from reference TRBV28 and TRBJ1-5): DVKVTQSSRYLVKRTGEKVFLECVQDMDHENMFWYRQDPGLGLRLIYFSYDVKMKEKGDIPEGYSVSREKKERFSLILESASTNQTSMYLCASRPGGQPQHFGDGTRLSIL.

CDR3 DNA sequence: TGTGCCAGCAGTTTAGAGCAGGGGTATAATTCACCCCTCCACTTT. Translated: CASSLEQGYNSPLHF. The rearrangement uses TRBV28 and TRBJ1-6; D perhaps matches TRBD1 (6 bases). CDR1 is MDHEN and CDR2 is SYDVKM in the germline V gene. This CDR3 contains 15 residues. The ends were cut back, 2 bases at V and 4 bases at J, with 9 bases in the middle.